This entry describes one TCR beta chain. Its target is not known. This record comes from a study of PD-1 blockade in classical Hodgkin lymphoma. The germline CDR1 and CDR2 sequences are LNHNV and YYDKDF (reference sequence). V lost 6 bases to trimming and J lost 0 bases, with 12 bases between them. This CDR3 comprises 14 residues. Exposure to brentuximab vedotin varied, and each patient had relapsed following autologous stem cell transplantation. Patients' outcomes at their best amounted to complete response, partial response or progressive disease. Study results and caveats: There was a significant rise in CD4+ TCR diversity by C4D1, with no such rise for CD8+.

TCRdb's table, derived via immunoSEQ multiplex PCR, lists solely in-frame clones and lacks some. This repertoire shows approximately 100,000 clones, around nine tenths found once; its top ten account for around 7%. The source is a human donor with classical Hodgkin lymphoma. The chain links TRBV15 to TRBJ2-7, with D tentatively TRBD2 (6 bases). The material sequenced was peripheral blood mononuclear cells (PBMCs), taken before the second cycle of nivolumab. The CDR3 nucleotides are TGTGCCACCAGGAGCCGGGAGAGCTCCTACGAGCAGTACTTC. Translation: CATRSRESSYEQYF.